The 27 T cell receptor beta chains below all came from one sample that was sequenced in a study of cytomegalovirus exposure and HLA in healthy donors. This table comes from immunoSEQ multiplex PCR, and its TCRdb copy is limited to in-frame clones, with some not included. Of some 54,000 clones in the sample, 80% to 95% were seen once. The sample comprised PBMCs. These receptors all come from a man aged 18 to 35 in good health and CMV-seronegative.

V and J are TRBV11-2 and TRBJ2-1; 8 nucleotides agree with TRBD2. V was clipped by 5 bases and J by 0 bases; unmatched bases: 9. The CDR3 spans 17 residues. Germline CDR1 is SGHAT and CDR2 is FQNNGV. CDR3 bases: TGTGCCAGCAGCCCACAACTAGCGGCCAACTCCTACAATGAGCAGTTCTTC. Its protein product is CASSPQLAANSYNEQFF.

The chain recombines TRBV6-1 with TRBJ1-4; maybe TRBD1 (5 bases). The germline V gene has CDR1 MNHNS and CDR2 SASEGT. The V end lost 7 bases, the J end lost 0 bases, and 9 bases lay between the germline ends. This CDR3 is built from 14 residues. Here the CDR3 DNA reads TGTGCCAGCATTATGGGGCCAACTAATGAAAAACTGTTTTTT. Translated, it gives CASIMGPTNEKLFF.

The J gene is TRBJ2-7, the V gene TRBV11-2, with 7 bases that match TRBD2. The CDR3 totals 16 residues. Germline V gene lookup returns CDR1 SGHAT and CDR2 FQNNGV. Trimming cost V 5 bases and J 6 bases; bases outside gene matches: 16. This CDR3 reads CASSPTAGLGSSEQYF. The CDR3 DNA sequence: TGTGCCAGCAGCCCGACTGCTGGACTAGGGTCCAGCGAGCAGTACTTC. The whole variable domain, remainder taken from reference TRBV11-2 and TRBJ2-7, is EAGVAQSPRYKIIEKRQSVAFWCNPISGHATLYWYQQILGQGPKLLIQFQNNGVVDDSQLPKDRFSAERLKGVDSTLKIQPAKLEDSAVYLCASSPTAGLGSSEQYFGPGTRLTVT.

The count of this clone is one. The chain uses TRBV2 and TRBJ1-5, with TRBD1 matching 7 bases. Germline V gene lookup returns CDR1 SNHLY and CDR2 FYNNEI. The CDR3 covers 15 residues. The trim removed 4 bases at V and 1 base at J, leaving 4 bases unmatched. The CDR3 sequence is CASSGDRLSNQPQHF. CDR3 DNA sequence: TGTGCCAGCAGTGGGGACAGACTAAGCAATCAGCCCCAGCATTTT.

The chain has TRBV27 and TRBJ2-1; 11 bases match TRBD2. The CDR3 runs to 16 residues. Trimming removed 3 bases from V and 4 bases from J; junction bases left unmatched: 5. Germline loops: CDR1 MNHEY, CDR2 SMNVEV (reference sequence). Written as DNA, the CDR3 is TGTGCCAGCAGTTTGACTAGCGGGATCGGGTACAATGAGCAGTTCTTC. Its protein is CASSLTSGIGYNEQFF.

The V and J genes are TRBV21-1 and TRBJ2-1; the table's TRBD2 call for D was not verified on the DNA. TRBV21-1 is termed a pseudogene. The CDR3 length is 14 residues. Here the CDR3 reads CASSKDEGYNEQFF. In nucleotides, the CDR3 is TGTGCCAGCAGCAAAGATGAGGGCTACAATGAGCAGTTCTTC.

This chain links TRBV11-2 with TRBJ2-5; 8 nucleotides line up with TRBD2. CDR3 size: 14 residues. Per germline, CDR1 SGHAT and CDR2 FQNNGV. V shed 1 base, J shed 4 bases, and the junction held 2 bases outside the gene matches. The CDR3: CASSLVLAGETQYF. CDR3 nucleotide sequence: TGTGCCAGCAGCTTAGTCCTAGCGGGAGAGACCCAGTACTTC.

In its sample, this clone was seen once. The rearrangement links TRBV7-2 to TRBJ2-4; a weak D match, TRBD1 (6 bases). CDR3 size: 15 residues. V lost 5 bases to trimming and J lost 4 bases, with 15 bases between them. Per the germline V gene, CDR1 is SGHTA and CDR2 is FQGNSA. The CDR3 nucleotides are TGTGCCAGCAGCCAGCGCCTCGGACAGAAAAACATTCAGTACTTC. As protein: CASSQRLGQKNIQYF.

This rearrangement joins TRBV28 to TRBJ2-5, with a weak D call TRBD2 (7 bases). This CDR3 region has 13 residues. Trimming took 6 bases from V and 6 from J, leaving 14 bases between them. Germline values: CDR1 MDHEN, CDR2 SYDVKM. CDR3 protein: CASRIGGRQTQYF. The CDR3 DNA follows: TGTGCCAGCAGAATCGGGGGGCGCCAGACCCAGTACTTC.

The chain is built from TRBV2 and TRBJ2-7; D not resolved. Looked up from germline, CDR1 is SNHLY and CDR2 is FYNNEI. This CDR3 has 13 residues. The ends were cut back, 3 bases at V and 3 bases at J, with 9 bases in the middle. The DNA for the CDR3 is TGTGCCAGCAGTGACCGGAGTCTCTACGAGCAGTACTTC. Protein: CASSDRSLYEQYF.

The chain links TRBV15 to TRBJ2-4; 9 positions match TRBD1. Germline V gene sequence: CDR1 LNHNV, CDR2 YYDKDF (reference sequence). There are 18 residues in the CDR3. V lost 1 base and J lost 0; bases outside the gene matches: 7. CDR3 amino acids: CATSRVWGQGIAKNIQYF. The CDR3 nucleotides are TGTGCCACCAGCAGAGTCTGGGGACAGGGAATAGCCAAAAACATTCAGTACTTC.

V is TRBV15 and J is TRBJ2-1; D ambiguous. The V gene lost 1 base and the J gene lost 7 bases, with 8 bases spanning the gap. From germline, CDR1 is LNHNV and CDR2 YYDKDF (reference sequence). CDR3 length: 13 amino acids. The CDR3 DNA sequence: TGTGCCACCAGCAGAGGGCCCGGGAATGAGCAGTTCTTC. Protein product: CATSRGPGNEQFF.

Only a few counts were recorded for this clone. This sequence joins TRBV6-5 and TRBJ2-7, with TRBD1 identical over 7 bases. Germline lookup yields CDR1 MNHEY and CDR2 SVGAGI. The CDR3 is made up of 14 amino acids. J lost 3 bases, V lost 5 bases, and 7 bases had no gene match. In nucleotides, the CDR3 is TGTGCCAGCAGTGGGCCAGGGGGAAGCTACGAGCAGTACTTC. Translating it yields CASSGPGGSYEQYF.

This chain links TRBV4-1 with TRBJ2-1; 7 nucleotides line up with TRBD2. The CDR3 has 15 residues. Germline V gives CDR1 MGHRA, CDR2 YSYEKL. V was pared by 4 bases and J by 4 bases, with 7 bases of the junction left unmatched. CDR3 bases: TGCGCCAGCAGCCCCCAGGTAGCGGGTTACAATGAGCAGTTCTTC. This codes for CASSPQVAGYNEQFF.

This clone has just one count. The chain couples TRBV15 to TRBJ2-2; tentative D call: TRBD1 (5 bases). Trimming removed 0 bases from V and 0 bases from J, with 5 bases in between. The CDR3 sequence is 15 residues long. Germline-derived CDR1 and CDR2 are LNHNV and YYDKDF (reference sequence). DNA of the CDR3: TGTGCCACCAGCAGAGACAGGGCGAACACCGGGGAGCTGTTTTTT. Protein: CATSRDRANTGELFF. Combining the CDR3 with reference TRBV15 and TRBJ2-2 gives the whole variable domain DAMVIQNPRYQVTQFGKPVTLSCSQTLNHNVMYWYQQKSSQAPKLLFHYYDKDFNNEADTPDNFQSRRPNTSFCFLDIRSPGLGDTAMYLCATSRDRANTGELFFGEGSRLTVL.

The chain uses TRBV6-5 and TRBJ2-1, with 8 bases identical to TRBD2. Losses at the gene ends were 9 bases for V and 7 bases for J; bases not matched to a gene: 8. In germline, CDR1 is MNHEY, CDR2 SVGAGI. The CDR3 is 13 residues long. The chain's CDR3 is CASSRVAGNEQFF. CDR3 nucleotide sequence: TGTGCCAGTTCCCGAGTAGCGGGAAATGAGCAGTTCTTC.

V usage is TRBV18 and J usage is TRBJ2-2; D gene ambiguous. This CDR3 contains 15 residues. The germline V gene has CDR1 KGHSH and CDR2 LQKENI. Trimming removed 2 bases at V and 3 bases at J, with 10 bases between. In nucleotides, the CDR3 is TGTGCCAGCTCACCATATCTCTCGGACACCGGGGAGCTGTTTTTT. This encodes CASSPYLSDTGELFF.

This clone has just one count. The V and J genes are TRBV18 and TRBJ1-4; perhaps TRBD1 as D (6 bases). V was cut by 4 bases and J by 2 bases, with 8 bases left in between. The length of the CDR3 is 14 residues. Germline V CDR1 and CDR2: KGHSH, LQKENI. The CDR3 DNA follows: TGTGCCAGCTCACAACAGGGTACTAATGAAAAACTGTTTTTT. Amino acid sequence: CASSQQGTNEKLFF. Combining the CDR3 with reference TRBV18 and TRBJ1-4 gives the whole variable domain NAGVMQNPRHLVRRRGQEARLRCSPMKGHSHVYWYRQLPEEGLKFMVYLQKENIIDESGMPKERFSAEFPKEGPSILRIQQVVRGDSAAYFCASSQQGTNEKLFFGSGTQLSVL.

The rearrangement links TRBV5-1 to TRBJ2-3; 10 bases line up with TRBD2. Germline CDR1 is SGHRS and CDR2 is YFSETQ. This CDR3 spans 17 amino acids. V shed 3 bases, J shed 0 bases, and the junction held 7 bases outside the gene matches. As DNA, the CDR3 is TGCGCCAGCAGCTCAACAATAGCGGGAGGTAGCACAGATACGCAGTATTTT. Its protein product is CASSSTIAGGSTDTQYF. The variable domain in full, with the rest retrieved from reference TRBV5-1 and TRBJ2-3, is KAGVTQTPRYLIKTRGQQVTLSCSPISGHRSVSWYQQTPGQGLQFLFEYFSETQRNKGNFPGRFSGRQFSNSRSEMNVSTLELGDSALYLCASSSTIAGGSTDTQYFGPGTRLTVL.

This clone appeared a few times. The rearrangement links TRBV6-4 to TRBJ2-3; no reliable D call. Germline V CDR1 and CDR2: MRHNA, SNTAGT. The CDR3 spans 14 residues. V was cut by 3 bases and J by 2 bases, with 9 bases left in between. The chain's CDR3 is CASSEGETTDTQYF. CDR3 DNA: TGTGCCAGCAGTGAGGGCGAAACCACAGATACGCAGTATTTT.

The J gene is TRBJ1-5, the V gene TRBV28; D not resolved. The CDR3 contains 12 residues. Trimming cost V 8 bases and J 0 bases, with 5 bases left between them. Germline V gene sequence: CDR1 MDHEN, CDR2 SYDVKM. For the CDR3, the DNA is TGTGCCAGCGCTAATAGCAATCAGCCCCAGCATTTT. Translation gives CASANSNQPQHF.

The chain uses TRBV28 and TRBJ2-7; 7 nucleotides agree with TRBD1. Trimming cost V 6 bases and J 4 bases; bases outside gene matches: 6. Looked up from germline, CDR1 is MDHEN and CDR2 is SYDVKM. The CDR3 sequence is 13 residues long. The CDR3 sequence is CASSRDRLYEQYF. The CDR3, as DNA: TGTGCCAGCAGCAGGGACAGACTTTACGAGCAGTACTTC. The complete variable domain, with remaining parts taken from reference TRBV28 and TRBJ2-7, reads DVKVTQSSRYLVKRTGEKVFLECVQDMDHENMFWYRQDPGLGLRLIYFSYDVKMKEKGDIPEGYSVSREKKERFSLILESASTNQTSMYLCASSRDRLYEQYFGPGTRLTVT.

The chain employs TRBV6-1 and TRBJ2-1; TRBD1 matches 12 bases. Trimming cost V 2 bases and J 7 bases; bases outside gene matches: 3. The CDR3 has 15 residues. Germline assignment: CDR1 MNHNS and CDR2 SASEGT. CDR3 DNA sequence: TGTGCCAGCAGTGAAATGGGACAGGGGGCGAATGAGCAGTTCTTC. Protein: CASSEMGQGANEQFF.

The table lists this clone with a few counts. Other DNA sequences from this sample encode an identical CDR3 as well. The CDR3 loop is CASSLAGGNEQFF. CDR3 nucleotides: TGTGCCAGCAGTTTGGCTGGAGGCAATGAGCAGTTCTTC. This chain uses TRBV27 with TRBJ2-1, with D possibly TRBD2 on 5 matching bases. Germline CDR1 reads MNHEY; CDR2 reads SMNVEV (reference sequence). V was cut by 3 bases and J by 6 bases, with 9 bases left in between. This CDR3 region has 13 residues.

The rearrangement links TRBV27 to TRBJ1-2; TRBD1 aligns across 7 bases. There are 17 residues in the CDR3. Germline V gives CDR1 MNHEY, CDR2 SMNVEV (reference sequence). The V gene end was trimmed by 5 bases and the J gene end by 6 bases; junction bases not matched to a gene: 18. The CDR3 loop reads CASSPISPQGEENGYTF. Here the CDR3 DNA reads TGTGCCAGCAGTCCCATATCCCCTCAGGGGGAGGAAAATGGCTACACCTTC.

J is TRBJ2-5 and V is TRBV5-6, with TRBD1 as a possible D gene (6 bases). Trimming pared 3 bases from V and 2 bases from J, leaving 17 bases between. In germline, CDR1 is SGHDT, CDR2 YYEEEE. The CDR3 spans 16 residues. CDR3 sequence reads: CASSWTTGDTQETQYF. CDR3 in DNA: TGTGCCAGCAGCTGGACCACCGGGGACACACAAGAGACCCAGTACTTC.

The V and J genes are TRBV5-1 and TRBJ2-1; 12 bases map to TRBD2. The V and J ends lost 3 bases and 8 bases, in that order; junction bases with no gene match: 3. The CDR3 length is 14 residues. Germline values: CDR1 SGHRS, CDR2 YFSETQ. The chain's CDR3 is CASSSGTSGHEQFF. CDR3 DNA sequence: TGCGCCAGCAGCTCCGGGACTAGCGGGCATGAGCAGTTCTTC.